This TCR beta chain was observed in a study of CD8+ T cells in alopecia areata. About the study: Treated patients swallowed 5 to 10 mg of oral tofacitinib twice daily.

Lesional scalp tissue (obtained by punch biopsy) and peripheral blood were collected from alopecia areata patients. Of note for this clone: Its specificity is unknown.

Per germline, CDR1 LGHNA and CDR2 YSLEER. V shed 0 bases, J shed 9 bases, and the junction held 7 bases outside the gene matches. The CDR3 is 15 amino acids. RNA, once extracted, was reverse transcribed into cDNA for use as the sequencing template. The protocol was immunoSEQ multiplex PCR, while the TCRdb copy is restricted to in-frame clones and leaves out a portion. The table lists about 120,000 clones, about 50% of them singletons, with over 15% in the top ten. Notes on the study in general: Normal-skin resident alphabeta T cells also appear among scalp sample sequences. Higher clonality than in normal scalp was seen in lesional scalp, especially alopecia totalis/universalis.

The clonotype comes from a human donor with alopecia areata. The material sequenced was CD8+ T cells sorted from blood, taken at week 0. This chain connects TRBV4-3 to TRBJ2-1, with 8 bases lining up with TRBD2. The CDR3 spells CASSQDGGGYIEQFF. The CDR3 DNA reads TGCGCCAGCAGCCAAGATGGCGGGGGGTATATTGAGCAGTTCTTC.